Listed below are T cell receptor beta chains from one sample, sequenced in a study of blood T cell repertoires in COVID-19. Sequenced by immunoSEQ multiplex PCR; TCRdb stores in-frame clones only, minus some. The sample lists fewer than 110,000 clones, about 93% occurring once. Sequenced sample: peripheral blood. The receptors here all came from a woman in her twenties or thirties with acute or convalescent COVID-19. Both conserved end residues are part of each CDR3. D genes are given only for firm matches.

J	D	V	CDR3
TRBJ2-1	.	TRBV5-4	CASSQMDWASEQFF
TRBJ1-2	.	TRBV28	CASSKTGRANYGYTF
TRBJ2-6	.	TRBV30	CASGVAASGANVLTF
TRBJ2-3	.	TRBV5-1	CASSLEHGTDTQYF
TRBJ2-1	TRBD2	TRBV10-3	CAIRPEGRGLAGGPTINSYNEQFF
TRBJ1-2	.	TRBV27	CASSLDKNYGYTF
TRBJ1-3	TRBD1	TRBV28	CASRHRGTGNTIYF
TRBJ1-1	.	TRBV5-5	CASSLNGALGTEAFF
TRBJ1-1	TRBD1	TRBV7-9	CASGIGGVGTEAFF
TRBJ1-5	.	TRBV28	CASTVGDSKWEPQHF
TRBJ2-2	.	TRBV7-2	CASSLAGTNTGELFF